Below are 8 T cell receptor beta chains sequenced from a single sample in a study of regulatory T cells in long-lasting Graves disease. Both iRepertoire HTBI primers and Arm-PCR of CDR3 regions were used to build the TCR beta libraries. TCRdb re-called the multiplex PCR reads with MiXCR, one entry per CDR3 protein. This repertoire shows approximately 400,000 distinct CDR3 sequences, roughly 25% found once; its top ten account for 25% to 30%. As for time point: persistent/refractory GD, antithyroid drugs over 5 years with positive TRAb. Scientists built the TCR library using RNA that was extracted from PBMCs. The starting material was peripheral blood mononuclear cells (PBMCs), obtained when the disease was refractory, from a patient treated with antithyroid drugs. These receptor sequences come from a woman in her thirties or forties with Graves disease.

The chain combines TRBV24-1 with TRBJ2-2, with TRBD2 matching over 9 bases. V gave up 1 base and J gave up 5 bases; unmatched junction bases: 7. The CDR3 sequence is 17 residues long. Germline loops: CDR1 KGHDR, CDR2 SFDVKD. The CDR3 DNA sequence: TGTGCCACCAGTGATTTTACACTAGCGGGTTGGACCGGGGAGCTGTTTTTT. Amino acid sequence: CATSDFTLAGWTGELFF.

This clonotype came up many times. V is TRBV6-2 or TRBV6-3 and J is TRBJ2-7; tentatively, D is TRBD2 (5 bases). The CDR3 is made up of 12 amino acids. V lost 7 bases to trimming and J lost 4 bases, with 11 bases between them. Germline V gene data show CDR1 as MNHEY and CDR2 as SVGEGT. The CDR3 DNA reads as TGTGCCAGCACAGGACGGAGGTACGAGCAGTACTTC. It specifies CASTGRRYEQYF.

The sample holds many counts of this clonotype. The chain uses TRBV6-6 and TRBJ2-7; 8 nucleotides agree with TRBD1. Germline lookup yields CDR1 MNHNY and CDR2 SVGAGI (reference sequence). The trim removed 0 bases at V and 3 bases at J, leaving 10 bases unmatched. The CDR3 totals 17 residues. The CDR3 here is CASSYSPRGHPIYEQYF. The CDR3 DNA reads TGTGCCAGCAGTTACTCGCCCAGGGGGCATCCTATCTACGAGCAGTACTTC.

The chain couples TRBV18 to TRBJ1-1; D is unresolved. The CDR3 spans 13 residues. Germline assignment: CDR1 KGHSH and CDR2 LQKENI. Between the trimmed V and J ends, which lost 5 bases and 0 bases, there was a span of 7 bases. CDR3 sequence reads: CASSGDMNTEAFF. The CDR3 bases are TGTGCCAGCTCAGGGGATATGAACACTGAAGCTTTCTTT.

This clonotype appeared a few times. In DNA form, the CDR3 reads TGTGCCACCAGTGATCATACCGGGACAGGGATGACCGGGGAGCTGTTTTTT. Protein sequence: CATSDHTGTGMTGELFF. The chain joins TRBV24-1 to TRBJ2-2, with TRBD1 matching 9 bases. This CDR3 is 17 amino acids long. Looked up from germline, CDR1 is KGHDR and CDR2 is SFDVKD. J was trimmed by 5 bases and V by 3 bases; bases with no gene match: 9.

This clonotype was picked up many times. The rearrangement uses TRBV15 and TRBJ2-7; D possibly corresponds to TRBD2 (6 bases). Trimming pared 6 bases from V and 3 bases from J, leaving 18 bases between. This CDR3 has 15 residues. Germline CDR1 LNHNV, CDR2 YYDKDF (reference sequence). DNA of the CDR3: TGTGCCACCAGTATAGAGGTCGGAGGGAACTACGAGCAGTACTTC. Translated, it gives CATSIEVGGNYEQYF.

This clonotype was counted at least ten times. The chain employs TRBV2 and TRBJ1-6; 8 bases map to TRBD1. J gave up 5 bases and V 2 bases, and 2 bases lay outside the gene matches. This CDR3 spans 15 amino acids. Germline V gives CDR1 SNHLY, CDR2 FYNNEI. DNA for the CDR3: TGTGCCAGCAGTGAACAGGGGGCTAATAATTCACCCCTCCACTTT. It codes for CASSEQGANNSPLHF. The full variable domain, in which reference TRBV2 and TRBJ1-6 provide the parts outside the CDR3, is EPEVTQTPSHQVTQMGQEVILRCVPISNHLYFYWYRQILGQKVEFLVSFYNNEISEKSEIFDDQFSVERPDGSNFTLKIRSTKLEDSAMYFCASSEQGANNSPLHFGNGTRLTVT.

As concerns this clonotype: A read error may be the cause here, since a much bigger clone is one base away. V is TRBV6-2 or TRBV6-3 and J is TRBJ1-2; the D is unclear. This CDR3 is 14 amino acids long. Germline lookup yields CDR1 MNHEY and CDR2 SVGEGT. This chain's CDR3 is CASSGPPSYYGYAF. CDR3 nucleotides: TGTGCCAGCAGTGGACCCCCCAGCTACTATGGCTACGCCTTC.